Reported below is one T cell receptor (beta chain). These data are taken from a study of CD8+ T cells in alopecia areata. Study-level background: Treatment ran 6 to 18 months, with 6 months of follow-up afterward.

Stated treatment: oral pan-JAK inhibitor, 5-10 mg twice daily. Extracted from the samples, RNA was reverse transcribed into cDNA to serve as the sequencing template. Generated by immunoSEQ multiplex PCR, the TCRdb table keeps only in-frame clones and is missing some. The sample shows around 200,000 clones, around 65% of them seen only once. The CDR3 contains 15 residues. V lost 4 bases, J lost 4 bases, and 6 bases stayed unmatched. The germline CDR1 and CDR2 sequences are SGDLS and YYNGEE. This receptor was taken from a human donor with alopecia areata. Sample: CD4+ T cells sorted from blood, taken at week 4, from a patient treated with tofacitinib. The chain employs TRBV9 and TRBJ2-3, with TRBD2 matching 10 bases. The CDR3 DNA reads as TGTGCCAGCAGCCAAACTAGCGGGGTAGCAGATACGCAGTATTTT. Its protein is CASSQTSGVADTQYF.